This T cell receptor beta chain came from a study of cytomegalovirus exposure and HLA in healthy donors. Germline V lookup: CDR1 GTSNPN, CDR2 SVGIG (reference sequence). The CDR3 is 13 amino acids. Trimming took 1 base from V and 6 from J; bases not matched to a gene: 3. The repertoire was sequenced with immunoSEQ multiplex PCR; TCRdb's copy has only in-frame clones and lacks some. The sample contains around 170,000 clones, about 85% of which appear only once. The sequenced material came from PBMCs. The rearrangement joins TRBV30 to TRBJ2-3, with 8 nucleotides matching TRBD2. The sequence was collected from a man aged 18 to 30 in good health and CMV-seropositive. CDR3 nucleotide sequence: TGTGCCTGGAGTGCCGGGGGGGCGGATACGCAGTATTTT. As protein: CAWSAGGADTQYF.